This note documents a single TCR beta chain sequence. Its target is unknown. This sample is part of a study of T cells after yellow fever vaccination. Using its own MiXCR run on the 5' RACE reads, TCRdb lists one record per CDR3 protein. Of about 160,000 distinct CDR3 sequences in the sample, about 7% are singletons; the top ten hold under 3%. The CDR3 spans 13 residues. V was trimmed by 0 bases and J by 9 bases, leaving 10 bases between them. Germline CDR1 is LGHNA and CDR2 is YSLEER. Study-level points and caveats: Most primary-vaccination clones reappeared after the booster (approximately 96% CD4, more than 70% CD8).

The chain combines TRBV4-3 with TRBJ2-3; weak D call: TRBD2 (6 bases). This receptor was identified in a man aged 18 to 35 who received the YFV17D yellow fever vaccine. Source: CD4+ T cells sorted from PBMCs, taken 4 to 6 days after the first yellow fever vaccination. CDR3 sequence: CASSQEASETQYF. CDR3 nucleotide sequence: TGCGCCAGCAGCCAAGAAGCTAGCGAGACGCAGTATTTT.